The 21 T cell receptor beta chains reported below all come from one sample, sequenced in a study of blood T cells in healthy people across ages. Together with a sample-barcoded 5' primer, a J-beta primer mix was included in a second PCR lasting roughly 6 to 12 cycles. TCRdb passed the 5' RACE reads through MiXCR, listing each CDR3 protein once. The data show 730,000 or so distinct CDR3 sequences, around 38% seen once. The specimen sequenced was blood. The receptors derive from a man older than 75 in good health.

This sequence joins TRBV5-6 and TRBJ2-5, with D perhaps TRBD1 or TRBD2 (5 bases each). V was pared by 4 bases and J by 5 bases, with 18 bases between. Germline values: CDR1 SGHDT, CDR2 YYEEEE. This CDR3 spans 15 amino acids. The chain's CDR3 is CASSPRQGRGETQYF. CDR3 nucleotide sequence: TGTGCCAGCAGCCCGCGCCAGGGCCGCGGGGAGACCCAGTACTTC.

This clonotype was counted once. The junction shows a germline mismatch at one end, possibly a read error. The J gene is TRBJ2-1, the V gene TRBV4-3; D gene unclear. CDR3 length equals 16 residues. Germline CDR1 is LGHNA and CDR2 is YSLEER. DNA for the CDR3: TGCGCCAGCAGTCGCGAGGCGATCGGCGCCTACACTGAGCAGTTCTTC. Its translation: CASSREAIGAYTEQFF.

This clonotype was detected a few times. The chain carries TRBV11-2 and TRBJ1-4, with TRBD1 identical over 9 bases. Trimming at V came to 4 bases and at J to 6 bases, leaving 6 bases not matched to a gene. The CDR3 length is 15 residues. Germline assignment: CDR1 SGHAT and CDR2 FQNNGV. The DNA of the CDR3 is TGTGCCAGCAGCTCCGGACAGGGGATACATGAAAAACTGTTTTTT. Protein sequence: CASSSGQGIHEKLFF.

V is TRBV28 and J is TRBJ1-4; no reliable D call. V lost 7 bases and J lost 0, with 6 bases in between. The CDR3 is made up of 13 amino acids. CDR1 MDHEN and CDR2 SYDVKM come from the germline V gene. The CDR3 loop reads CASIGTTNEKLFF. The CDR3 coding sequence is TGTGCCAGCATCGGTACAACTAATGAAAAACTGTTTTTT. The complete variable domain, with remaining parts taken from reference TRBV28 and TRBJ1-4, reads DVKVTQSSRYLVKRTGEKVFLECVQDMDHENMFWYRQDPGLGLRLIYFSYDVKMKEKGDIPEGYSVSREKKERFSLILESASTNQTSMYLCASIGTTNEKLFFGSGTQLSVL.

This clonotype was detected many times. The chain recombines TRBV11-2 with TRBJ2-5; D not certain. The CDR3 totals 13 residues. Germline V gene data show CDR1 as SGHAT and CDR2 as FQNNGV. The V end lost 0 bases, the J end lost 5 bases, and 7 bases lay between the germline ends. Here the CDR3 reads CASSLDNWETQYF. In DNA, the CDR3 is TGTGCCAGCAGCTTAGATAACTGGGAGACCCAGTACTTC.

A word on this clonotype: Given a much more abundant clone one base away, this may be a read error. DNA of the CDR3: TGTGCCAGCAGCCAAGCGTTGGGAGGCGGCGAGTACTTC. Translating gives CASSQALGGGEYF. The chain has TRBV4-2 and TRBJ2-5; perhaps TRBD2 as D (6 bases). CDR3 length: 13 amino acids. V was pared by 1 base and J by 12 bases, with 15 bases between. The germline CDR1 and CDR2 sequences are LGHNA and YNFKEQ.

The V call is TRBV6-2 or TRBV6-3, the J call TRBJ2-7; tentative D call: TRBD2 (6 bases). The CDR3 runs 13 residues. CDR1 is MNHEY and CDR2 is SVGEGT in the germline V gene. The V and J ends lost 8 bases and 4 bases respectively, with 15 bases between them. CDR3 in amino acids: CASVKRAPYEQYF. The CDR3 nucleotides read TGTGCCAGCGTCAAGCGGGCCCCGTACGAGCAGTACTTC.

The chain links TRBV7-2 to TRBJ2-5, with D perhaps matching TRBD2 (6 bases). CDR3 length: 18 amino acids. The germline CDR1 and CDR2 sequences are SGHTA and FQGNSA. V lost 0 bases, J lost 4 bases, and 21 bases lay in between. The CDR3 DNA is TGTGCCAGCAGCTTAGCCCCACGACTAGGAAACTTCCCAGAGACCCAGTACTTC. Residues: CASSLAPRLGNFPETQYF. Supplemented by reference TRBV7-2 and TRBJ2-5, the full variable domain reads GAGVSQSPSNKVTEKGKDVELRCDPISGHTALYWYRQSLGQGLEFLIYFQGNSAPDKSGLPSDRFSAERTGGSVSTLTIQRTQQEDSAVYLCASSLAPRLGNFPETQYFGPGTRLLVL.

This clonotype was detected many times. V and J are TRBV9 and TRBJ2-1; D may be TRBD1 or TRBD2 (5 bases each). V was clipped by 3 bases and J by 1 base, with 14 bases between them. Germline V CDR1 and CDR2: SGDLS, YYNGEE. The CDR3 spans 16 residues. CDR3 residues: CASSAGLGGSYNEQFF. CDR3 sequence (DNA): TGTGCCAGCAGCGCTGGTCTTGGGGGATCCTACAATGAGCAGTTCTTC. Complete variable domain (other parts from reference TRBV9 and TRBJ2-1): DSGVTQTPKHLITATGQRVTLRCSPRSGDLSVYWYQQSLDQGLQFLIQYYNGEERAKGNILERFSAQQFPDLHSELNLSSLELGDSALYFCASSAGLGGSYNEQFFGPGTRLTVL.

The chain has TRBV5-6 and TRBJ2-3, with 10 nucleotides matching TRBD2. From germline, CDR1 is SGHDT and CDR2 YYEEEE. Trimming cost V 0 bases and J 5 bases; bases outside gene matches: 3. The CDR3 is 15 amino acids. CDR3 sequence reads: CASSLERGGLDTQYF. CDR3 nucleotide sequence: TGTGCCAGCAGCTTGGAGCGGGGGGGTTTAGATACGCAGTATTTT.

This clonotype was observed many times. The chain employs TRBV2 and TRBJ1-2; possibly TRBD1 for D (5 bases). Trimming removed 3 bases at V and 6 bases at J, with 8 bases between. The CDR3 is 12 amino acids. CDR1 and CDR2 from the germline V gene are SNHLY and FYNNEI. The CDR3 here is CASSDDSNGYTF. CDR3 DNA sequence: TGTGCCAGCAGTGACGACAGCAATGGCTACACCTTC.

The chain employs TRBV7-2 and TRBJ2-7, with 9 bases that match TRBD2. Germline CDR1 and CDR2: SGHTA and FQGNSA. This CDR3 comprises 16 residues. J lost 4 bases, V lost 4 bases, and 11 bases had no gene match. The CDR3 protein is CASSSALAGPDYEQYF. In DNA form, the CDR3 reads TGTGCCAGCAGCTCAGCTCTAGCGGGACCTGATTACGAGCAGTACTTC.

The table lists this clonotype with many counts. This chain joins TRBV4-2 and TRBJ2-3; D is perhaps TRBD1 or TRBD2 (5 bases each). The CDR3 has 16 residues. The V gene's germline CDR1 is LGHNA and CDR2 YNFKEQ. Trimming took 0 bases from V and 2 from J, leaving 12 bases between them. Here the CDR3 reads CASSQDSGRTTDTQYF. The CDR3 bases are TGTGCCAGCAGCCAAGATTCGGGACGCACCACAGATACGCAGTATTTT.

CDR3 sequence: CASSGLGKRPAWETQYF. CDR3 nucleotides: TGTGCCAGCAGTGGACTGGGGAAGCGGCCTGCCTGGGAGACCCAGTACTTC. The chain is built from TRBV2 and TRBJ2-5, with D maybe TRBD2 (5 bases). The length of the CDR3 is 17 residues. V was shortened by 4 bases and J by 5 bases, with 23 bases between the two germline ends. The V gene's germline CDR1 is SNHLY and CDR2 FYNNEI.

V and J are TRBV20-1 and TRBJ2-1; maybe TRBD1 (5 bases). Per the germline V gene, CDR1 is DFQATT and CDR2 is SNEGSKA (reference sequence). Trimming shortened V by 0 bases and J by 8 bases, and 11 bases separated the two germline ends. The CDR3 is 13 residues long. CDR3 bases: TGCAGTGCTAGAGATTACAGGCGGCATGAGCAGTTCTTC. It encodes CSARDYRRHEQFF.

This clonotype was counted at least ten times. This chain uses TRBV28 with TRBJ2-7; 11 bases align to TRBD2. Trimming removed 10 bases from V and 4 bases from J; junction bases left unmatched: 9. The CDR3 has 14 amino acids. CDR1 is MDHEN, CDR2 SYDVKM, per germline. CDR3 protein: CATYRTSGRYEQYF. The DNA for the CDR3 is TGTGCCACCTATAGAACTAGCGGGAGATACGAGCAGTACTTC.

This clonotype was seen a handful of times. The chain links TRBV5-6 to TRBJ2-1; the match to TRBD1 covers 7 bases. The length of the CDR3 is 14 residues. The ends lost 4 bases at V and 3 bases at J; junction bases unmatched: 4. Germline V CDR1 and CDR2: SGHDT, YYEEEE. As DNA, the CDR3 is TGTGCCAGCAGCGAGGGACAGTTCTACAATGAGCAGTTCTTC. Translated: CASSEGQFYNEQFF.

The chain combines TRBV5-6 with TRBJ2-4, with 7 bases lining up with TRBD2. Germline-derived CDR1 and CDR2 are SGHDT and YYEEEE. The CDR3 is made up of 14 amino acids. The V and J ends lost 1 base and 15 bases, in that order; junction bases with no gene match: 13. The CDR3 reads CASSLRGVERVGYF. The CDR3 DNA follows: TGTGCCAGCAGCTTGCGGGGGGTCGAGAGAGTAGGGTACTTC.

The DNA of the CDR3 is TGCAGTGCTAGTTGGAGTTGGACAGATACGCAGTATTTT. Its translation is CSASWSWTDTQYF. The chain employs TRBV20-1 and TRBJ2-3, with D uncertain. The germline CDR1 and CDR2 sequences are DFQATT and SNEGSKA (reference sequence). The CDR3 extends over 13 amino acids. Trimming removed 3 bases at V and 3 bases at J, with 10 bases between.

This clonotype was detected a few times. The rearrangement links TRBV7-2 to TRBJ2-6; 7 bases align to TRBD1. Germline CDR1 is SGHTA and CDR2 is FQGNSA. CDR3 length: 17 amino acids. V lost 5 bases and J lost 2; bases outside the gene matches: 9. DNA for the CDR3: TGTGCCAGCAGCCGACGGACAGGCTTGACTGGGGCCAACGTCCTGACTTTC. It is translated as CASSRRTGLTGANVLTF.

The rearrangement joins TRBV20-1 to TRBJ2-5; D call uncertain. The CDR3 has 12 residues. The germline CDR1 and CDR2 sequences are DFQATT and SNEGSKA (reference sequence). V lost 6 bases and J lost 0, with 8 bases in between. This CDR3 reads CSAQQYQETQYF. CDR3 nucleotide sequence: TGCAGTGCCCAGCAGTACCAAGAGACCCAGTACTTC.